What follows are 16 T cell receptor beta chains derived from one specimen sequenced in a study of blood T cell repertoires in COVID-19. Sequenced by immunoSEQ multiplex PCR; TCRdb stores in-frame clones only, minus some. The table has hundreds of thousands of clones, about 89% seen once. The sequencing input was peripheral blood. All receptors derive from a woman in her 50s with COVID-19, enrolled during active disease.

This chain's CDR3 is CASSPRLAGAIYEQYF. The CDR3 nucleotides are TGCGCCAGCAGCCCTCGACTAGCGGGAGCAATCTACGAGCAGTACTTC. The chain carries TRBV5-1 and TRBJ2-7, with 12 bases aligning to TRBD2. The CDR3 contains 16 residues. CDR1 is SGHRS, CDR2 YFSETQ, per germline. Trimming took 4 bases from V and 3 from J; bases not matched to a gene: 8. Together with reference TRBV5-1 and TRBJ2-7, the CDR3 gives the full variable domain: KAGVTQTPRYLIKTRGQQVTLSCSPISGHRSVSWYQQTPGQGLQFLFEYFSETQRNKGNFPGRFSGRQFSNSRSEMNVSTLELGDSALYLCASSPRLAGAIYEQYFGPGTRLTVT.

The rearrangement links TRBV18 to TRBJ2-3; a possible D gene is TRBD1 (6 bases). Germline V gene sequence: CDR1 KGHSH, CDR2 LQKENI. Between the trimmed V and J ends, which lost 6 bases and 2 bases, there was a span of 15 bases. The CDR3 runs 15 residues. The CDR3 nucleotides are TGTGCCAGCTCCCCTAGTCAGGGGAACACAGATACGCAGTATTTT. This translates into CASSPSQGNTDTQYF.

The J gene is TRBJ2-1, the V gene TRBV24-1; D may be TRBD2 (5 bases). The CDR3 is 18 amino acids. The germline V and J ends were trimmed by 3 bases and 0 bases, with 17 bases remaining between them. Germline V gene lookup returns CDR1 KGHDR and CDR2 SFDVKD. CDR3 protein: CATSDGFGRAASYNEQFF. CDR3 nucleotide sequence: TGTGCCACCAGTGATGGGTTCGGCCGAGCGGCCTCCTACAATGAGCAGTTCTTC.

This sequence joins TRBV24-1 and TRBJ2-1; 10 nucleotides agree with TRBD2. The V segment lost 4 bases and the J segment 5 bases; nucleotides outside the gene matches: 7. The CDR3 runs to 16 residues. The germline V gene encodes CDR1 KGHDR and CDR2 SFDVKD. The CDR3 DNA reads TGTGCCACCAGTGACCCCGGGACTAGCGCAGACAATGAGCAGTTCTTC. Translating gives CATSDPGTSADNEQFF.

This chain joins TRBV7-2 and TRBJ1-3, with a tentative D call TRBD1 (6 bases). The CDR3 is 15 residues long. V lost 5 bases to trimming and J lost 7 bases, with 18 bases between them. Germline values: CDR1 SGHTA, CDR2 FQGNSA. The chain's CDR3 is CASSQRASRGNTIYF. Written as DNA, the CDR3 is TGTGCCAGCAGCCAACGGGCCTCAAGGGGGAACACCATATATTTT.

The chain has TRBV5-1 and TRBJ1-2; the D is unclear. The CDR3 extends over 14 amino acids. V lost 1 base to trimming and J lost 7 bases, with 14 bases between them. CDR1 and CDR2 from the germline V gene are SGHRS and YFSETQ. CDR3 in DNA: TGCGCCAGCAGCTTGATGTCGGCCGAGGGTGGCTACACCTTC. It translates to CASSLMSAEGGYTF.

The chain links TRBV10-1 to TRBJ2-1; D may be TRBD2 (6 bases). V was pared by 2 bases and J by 10 bases, with 30 bases between. CDR3 length: 19 residues. The germline CDR1 and CDR2 sequences are WNHNN and SYGVQD (reference sequence). CDR3 coding DNA: TGCGCCAGCAGTGAGGACATTCGTAGCGGTACTCTGGGGTCGGCCGAGCAGTTCTTC. Translation: CASSEDIRSGTLGSAEQFF.

The chain employs TRBV7-9 and TRBJ1-5; D possibly corresponds to TRBD1 (5 bases). CDR1 is SEHNR, CDR2 FQNEAQ, per germline (reference sequence). Trimming shortened V by 4 bases and J by 2 bases, and 12 bases separated the two germline ends. The CDR3 extends over 15 amino acids. The CDR3 sequence: CASSYGTSGNQPQHF. CDR3 nucleotide sequence: TGTGCCAGCAGCTACGGGACTTCGGGCAATCAGCCCCAGCATTTT.

The chain is built from TRBV2 and TRBJ2-1; 7 bases are shared with TRBD2. CDR1 SNHLY and CDR2 FYNNEI come from the germline V gene. After removal of 4 bases from V and 9 bases from J, the junction contained 12 bases not matched to a gene. This CDR3 has 15 residues. In DNA, the CDR3 is TGTGCCAGCAGTGCCGTCGGGAGGACGAGGGGTGAGCAGTTCTTC. This translates into CASSAVGRTRGEQFF. The full variable domain, completed using reference TRBV2 and TRBJ2-1, is EPEVTQTPSHQVTQMGQEVILRCVPISNHLYFYWYRQILGQKVEFLVSFYNNEISEKSEIFDDQFSVERPDGSNFTLKIRSTKLEDSAMYFCASSAVGRTRGEQFFGPGTRLTVL.

This clone was picked up many times. The sample contains more than one DNA sequence encoding this CDR3. This chain uses TRBV5-1 with TRBJ2-7; TRBD2 aligns across 9 bases. The V segment lost 3 bases and the J segment 4 bases; nucleotides outside the gene matches: 2. CDR1 is SGHRS, CDR2 YFSETQ, per germline. The CDR3 length is 13 residues. DNA of the CDR3: TGCGCCAGCAGCTCGGCGGGGGGGTACGAGCAGTACTTC. Translated: CASSSAGGYEQYF.

The J gene is TRBJ2-7, the V gene TRBV6-5; 10 bases map to TRBD2. V lost 2 bases to trimming and J lost 3 bases; unmatched junction nucleotides: 4. This CDR3 comprises 15 residues. From germline, CDR1 is MNHEY and CDR2 SVGAGI. The CDR3: CASSYRLAGDYEQYF. The CDR3 nucleotides are TGTGCCAGCAGTTACCGCCTAGCGGGAGACTACGAGCAGTACTTC.

The chain employs TRBV10-3 and TRBJ1-2; 9 bases are a match to TRBD1. J lost 2 bases, V lost 2 bases, and 9 bases had no gene match. Germline V gene lookup returns CDR1 ENHRY and CDR2 SYGVKD. CDR3 length equals 17 residues. CDR3 protein: CAISEGGTGLRNYGYTF. Written as DNA, the CDR3 is TGTGCCATCAGTGAGGGAGGGACAGGGCTTAGGAACTATGGCTACACCTTC.

This chain joins TRBV4-1 and TRBJ2-7; TRBD2 matches at 10 bases. This CDR3 is 16 amino acids long. Germline V CDR1 and CDR2: MGHRA, YSYEKL. Trimming removed 3 bases from V and 4 bases from J; junction bases left unmatched: 9. The CDR3 protein is CASSQGLTSGMYEQYF. In DNA, the CDR3 is TGCGCCAGCAGCCAGGGATTAACTAGCGGGATGTACGAGCAGTACTTC.

This clone was seen a handful of times. This rearrangement joins TRBV4-2 to TRBJ2-2, with D hard to call. V was pared by 2 bases and J by 3 bases, with 4 bases between. From germline, CDR1 is LGHNA and CDR2 YNFKEQ. The CDR3 is 13 residues long. CDR3 nucleotides: TGTGCCAGCAGCCAACCCTACACCGGGGAGCTGTTTTTT. Its translation: CASSQPYTGELFF.

The gene calls are TRBV5-8 and TRBJ1-1; 7 bases map to TRBD1. The junction had 15 bases not matched to a gene; V was cut back by 1 base and J by 6 bases. This CDR3 spans 17 amino acids. Germline loops: CDR1 SGHTS, CDR2 YDEGEE. The CDR3 reads CASSLRGQAQGGAEAFF. In DNA, the CDR3 is TGTGCCAGCAGCTTGCGAGGACAAGCGCAGGGGGGAGCTGAAGCTTTCTTT.

This clone was observed a handful of times. The chain joins TRBV30 to TRBJ1-6, with D perhaps matching TRBD1 (5 bases). The CDR3 runs 15 residues. Germline V gives CDR1 GTSNPN, CDR2 SVGIG (reference sequence). Trimming cost V 3 bases and J 4 bases, with 13 bases left between them. This CDR3 reads CAWRRPGGYNSPLHF. DNA for the CDR3: TGTGCCTGGAGGCGCCCCGGGGGATATAATTCACCCCTCCACTTT. Together with reference TRBV30 and TRBJ1-6, the CDR3 gives the full variable domain: SQTIHQWPATLVQPVGSPLSLECTVEGTSNPNLYWYRQAAGRGLQLLFYSVGIGQISSEVPQNLSASRPQDRQFILSSKKLLLSDSGFYLCAWRRPGGYNSPLHFGNGTRLTVT.